Listed here is a single TCR beta chain. Its specificity is unknown. Libraries were prepared by immunoSEQ multiplex PCR; TCRdb keeps only in-frame clonotypes and omits some of them. The sample lists some 91,000 clones; about 92% were seen once. The sample originates from a study of T cell responses to AZD1222 COVID-19 vaccine. Study-wide background: Pooling covered second doses at about 4 or about 12 weeks.

Regarding the study as a whole: There were mostly white British donors and more females than males, and clonal diversity was possibly underestimated. The peak T cell response came first, and repertoires were sampled only after it. Baseline seropositives among AZD1222 recipients totaled only 5 to 7.

Germline CDR1 SEHNR, CDR2 FQNEAQ (reference sequence). V was cut by 2 bases and J by 5 bases, with 7 bases left in between. The CDR3 consists of 14 residues. V gene TRBV7-9 combines with J gene TRBJ1-6; D uncertain. This specimen consisted of peripheral blood, obtained on day 0 of AZD1222 vaccination. The clonotype was recovered from an adult in good health. CDR3 DNA sequence: TGTGCCAGCAGCTTAACTGTCAATAATTCACCCCTCCACTTT. Its translation is CASSLTVNNSPLHF. Filled out from reference TRBV7-9 and TRBJ1-6, the complete variable domain reads DTGVSQNPRHKITKRGQNVTFRCDPISEHNRLYWYRQTLGQGPEFLTYFQNEAQLEKSRLLSDRFSAERPKGSFSTLEIQRTEQGDSAMYLCASSLTVNNSPLHFGNGTRLTVT.